This TCR beta chain was captured by sequencing in a study of human T cells and chemical hapten exposure. Study-level information: Each patient's scalp received weekly diphenylcyclopropenone throughout the roughly 25-week study.

Germline lookup yields CDR1 DFQATT and CDR2 SNEGSKA (reference sequence). Unmatched junction bases numbered 4, after V lost 3 bases and J lost 4 bases. This CDR3 has 13 amino acids. Individual cDNA molecules had unique molecular identifiers attached to them by the library. One entry per CDR3 protein, called by TCRdb with MiXCR from the RACE reads. The sample consists of roughly 190,000 distinct CDR3 sequences, about a fifth of them appearing once. Indicated time point: patch test 1, 2 weeks after DPC sensitization. The treatment is: therapeutic diphenylcyclopropenone sensitization with weekly scalp DPC. Blood was drawn before each patch test was applied.

Sequenced material: whole blood, taken in connection with sensitization to the hapten diphenylcyclopropenone (DPC). The TCR sequence derives from a woman aged 50 to 60 with alopecia areata. Some clones in this sample may be carry-over from other donors' samples. This chain uses TRBV20-1 with TRBJ2-5; 8 nucleotides line up with TRBD1. The CDR3 loop reads CSARRTGRETQYF. Written as DNA, the CDR3 is TGCAGTGCTAGGAGGACAGGGCGAGAGACCCAGTACTTC.